Below, 10 T cell receptor beta chains from the same sample are listed, as sequenced in a study of tumor-infiltrating lymphocytes in primary liver carcinoma. With a constant-region primer, TCR beta cDNA was made from about 0.5 ug of total RNA. ARM-PCR, slightly modified, supplied the TCR beta libraries through three nested multiplex PCR rounds. TRBV1-TRBV30 forward primers paired with a C-beta reverse primer were used in the first two PCR rounds, which ran approximately 11 cycles each. TCRdb reprocessed the multiplex PCR reads via MiXCR and lists one record per CDR3 protein. The data contain about 210,000 distinct CDR3 sequences, around 85% of them singletons. Bulk tissue was left unsorted, and RNA and DNA were co-extracted from 20-30 mg of it. Sequencing used tumor tissue from primary liver carcinoma. The receptors were gathered from a man aged 40-49 years with primary liver carcinoma and hepatitis B virus infection.

The chain couples TRBV11-2 to TRBJ2-4; D might be TRBD1 (5 bases). Looked up from germline, CDR1 is SGHAT and CDR2 is FQNNGV. The CDR3 length is 15 residues. V was trimmed by 9 bases and J by 0 bases, leaving 15 bases between them. CDR3 sequence: CASTTGAVAKNIQYF. CDR3 DNA: TGTGCCAGTACCACTGGGGCGGTAGCCAAAAACATTCAGTACTTC.

This clonotype was observed a few times. The chain recombines TRBV19 with TRBJ2-3; TRBD2 is a possible D gene (6 bases). The germline V and J ends were trimmed by 3 bases and 2 bases, with 12 bases remaining between them. Per germline, CDR1 LNHDA and CDR2 SQIVND (reference sequence). CDR3 length equals 15 residues. CDR3 nucleotides: TGTGCCAGTAGTATCTCGGGACTTAACACAGATACGCAGTATTTT. It specifies CASSISGLNTDTQYF.

As regards this clonotype: Sequence at one end of the junction differs from germline and may be a read error. The chain combines TRBV5-1 with TRBJ2-3; D call uncertain. The length of the CDR3 is 16 residues. Germline V gene data show CDR1 as SGHRS and CDR2 as YFSETQ. The CDR3: CANSLNGRATTDTQYF. The CDR3 nucleotides are TGCGCCAACAGCTTGAACGGCCGTGCTACCACAGATACGCAGTATTTT.

This clonotype was seen many times. V gene TRBV7-9 combines with J gene TRBJ1-1, with a possible D match to TRBD1 (6 bases). The CDR3 spans 15 residues. Trimming pared 5 bases from V and 5 bases from J, leaving 18 bases between. Germline CDR1 is SEHNR and CDR2 is FQNEAQ (reference sequence). CDR3 sequence reads: CASSIGIRGGTEAFF. The CDR3 DNA sequence: TGTGCCAGCAGCATTGGGATCAGGGGTGGAACTGAAGCTTTCTTT.

As for this clonotype: One end of the junction fails to match germline, which may point to a read error. The rearrangement joins TRBV20-1 to TRBJ2-3; D gene uncertain. This CDR3 spans 13 amino acids. CDR1 is DFQATT and CDR2 is SNEGSKA in the germline V gene (reference sequence). CDR3 region: CSGIRAGTDTQYF. The CDR3 nucleotides read TGCAGTGGAATCCGGGCAGGCACAGATACACAGTATTTT.

This clonotype was observed a few times. The chain combines TRBV7-9 with TRBJ2-1; TRBD2 matches 9 bases. Germline V CDR1 and CDR2: SEHNR, FQNEAQ (reference sequence). The CDR3 has 15 residues. The ends lost 8 bases at V and 7 bases at J; junction bases unmatched: 12. DNA for the CDR3: TGTGCCAGCGGATCCCCGTTTCTAGCGGGGAATGAGCAGTTCTTC. Its translation is CASGSPFLAGNEQFF.

Regarding this clonotype: Sequence at one end of the junction differs from germline and may be a read error. The chain employs TRBV6-2 or TRBV6-3 and TRBJ2-3; perhaps TRBD2 as D (5 bases). Germline values: CDR1 MNHEY, CDR2 SVGEGT. The CDR3 length is 13 residues. The CDR3 sequence is CANSSALVNTQYF. In DNA form, the CDR3 reads TGTGCCAACAGTTCTGCACTAGTGAATACGCAGTATTTT.

V is TRBV11-1 and J is TRBJ2-3; D possibly matches TRBD1 or TRBD2 (5 bases each). This CDR3 is built from 19 residues. Looked up from germline, CDR1 is SGHAT and CDR2 is FQDESV (reference sequence). The DNA of the CDR3 is TGTACCAACAGCTCTGGGGGAAGCTCTGTTGGAGTCCGCACAGATACGCAGTATTTT. Its protein is CTNSSGGSSVGVRTDTQYF.

This rearrangement joins TRBV29-1 to TRBJ2-4; D not certain. Germline CDR1 and CDR2: SQVTM and ANQGSEA. The CDR3 loop spans 13 amino acids. With 7 bases removed from V and 9 bases from J, the gap between germline ends came to 19 bases. The CDR3 region is CSARPNANSIQYF. Written as DNA, the CDR3 is TGCAGCGCCCGGCCCAACGCCAACAGCATTCAGTACTTC.

This clonotype came up once. The chain links TRBV6-6 to TRBJ1-1; 8 bases fit TRBD1. The CDR3 length is 13 residues. V lost 11 bases and J lost 5; bases outside the gene matches: 10. Germline CDR1 is MNHNY and CDR2 is SVGAGI (reference sequence). The CDR3 region is CARITGGTTEAFF. The CDR3 DNA follows: TGTGCCCGTATCACAGGGGGGACTACTGAAGCTTTCTTT.